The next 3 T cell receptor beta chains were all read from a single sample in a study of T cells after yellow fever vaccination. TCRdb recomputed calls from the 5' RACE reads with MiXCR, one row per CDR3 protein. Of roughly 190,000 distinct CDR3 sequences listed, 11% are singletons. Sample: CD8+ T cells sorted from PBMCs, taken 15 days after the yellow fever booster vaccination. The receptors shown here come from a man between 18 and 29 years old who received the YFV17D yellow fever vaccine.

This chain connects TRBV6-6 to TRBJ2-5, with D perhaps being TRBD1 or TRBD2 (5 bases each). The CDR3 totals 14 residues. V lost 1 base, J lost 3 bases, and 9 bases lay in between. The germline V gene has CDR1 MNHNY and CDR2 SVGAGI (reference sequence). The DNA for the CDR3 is TGTGCCAGCAGTTACTGGGACCCAAAAGAGACCCAGTACTTC. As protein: CASSYWDPKETQYF.

In nucleotides, the CDR3 is TGTGCCAGCAGTTTACCGGTGATCCGCAAACAAGAGACCCAGTACTTC. It is translated as CASSLPVIRKQETQYF. V usage is TRBV6-2 or TRBV6-3 and J usage is TRBJ2-5; D is uncertain. The V end was cut by 4 bases, the J end by 2 bases, with 17 bases between. The V gene's germline CDR1 is MNHEY and CDR2 SVGEGT. The CDR3 runs to 16 residues.

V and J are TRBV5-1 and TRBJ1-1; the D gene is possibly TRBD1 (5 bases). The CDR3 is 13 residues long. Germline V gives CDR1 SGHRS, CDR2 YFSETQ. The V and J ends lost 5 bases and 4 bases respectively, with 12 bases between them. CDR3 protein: CASSQGMATEAFF. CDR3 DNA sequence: TGCGCCAGCAGTCAGGGAATGGCCACTGAAGCTTTCTTT.